Here is one TCR beta chain with its context. Antigen specificity is unknown. The data were obtained in a study of cytomegalovirus exposure and HLA in healthy donors. The J segment lost 9 bases and the V segment lost 3 bases, leaving 14 bases of the junction unmatched. Germline V CDR1 and CDR2: LNHNV, YYDKDF (reference sequence). The length of the CDR3 is 17 residues. PCR involved 60 Vbeta and 13 Jbeta primers. Profiled with immunoSEQ multiplex PCR; TCRdb holds only in-frame clones, not every one. The sample yields about 200,000 clones, roughly 68% seen once. Notes on the study in general: Presence/absence analyses rested on an assumption that sequencing depth was roughly uniform across donors.

Sequenced material: PBMCs. V usage is TRBV15 and J usage is TRBJ2-1, with TRBD2 matching over 10 bases. The receptor was derived from a man aged 40-49 years in good health and CMV-seropositive. The CDR3 spells CATSSAKGAGGPIEQFF. The CDR3 nucleotides read TGTGCCACCAGCAGCGCTAAGGGAGCGGGGGGGCCGATTGAGCAGTTCTTC.